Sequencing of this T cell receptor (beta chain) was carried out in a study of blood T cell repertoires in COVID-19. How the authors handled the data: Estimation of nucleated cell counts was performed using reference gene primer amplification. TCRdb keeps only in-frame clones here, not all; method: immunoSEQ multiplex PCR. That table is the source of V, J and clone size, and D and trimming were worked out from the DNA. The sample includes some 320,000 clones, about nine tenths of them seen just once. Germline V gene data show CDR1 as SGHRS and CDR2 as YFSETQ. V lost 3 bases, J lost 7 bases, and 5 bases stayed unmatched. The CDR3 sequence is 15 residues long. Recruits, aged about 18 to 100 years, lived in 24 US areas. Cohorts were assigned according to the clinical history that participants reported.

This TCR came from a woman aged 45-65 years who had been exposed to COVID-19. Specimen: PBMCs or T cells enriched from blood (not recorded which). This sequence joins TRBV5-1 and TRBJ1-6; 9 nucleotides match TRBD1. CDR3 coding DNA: TGCGCCAGCAGCTCTCAGGGACAGGGAAATTCACCCCTCCACTTT. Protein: CASSSQGQGNSPLHF.